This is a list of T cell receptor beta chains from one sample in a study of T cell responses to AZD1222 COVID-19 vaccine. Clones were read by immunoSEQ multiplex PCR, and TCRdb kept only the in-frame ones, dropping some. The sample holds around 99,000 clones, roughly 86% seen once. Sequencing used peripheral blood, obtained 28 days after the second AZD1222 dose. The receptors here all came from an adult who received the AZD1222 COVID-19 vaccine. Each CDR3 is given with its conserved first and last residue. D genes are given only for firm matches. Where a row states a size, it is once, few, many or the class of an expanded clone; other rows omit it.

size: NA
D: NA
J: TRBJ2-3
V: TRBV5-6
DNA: TGTGCCAGCAGCCCGACTGGGGATACGCAGTATTTT
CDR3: CASSPTGDTQYF

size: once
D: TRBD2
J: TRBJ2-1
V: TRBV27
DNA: TGTGCCAGCAGTCCCAGACTAGCGGGAGGGGACAATGAGCAGTTCTTC
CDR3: CASSPRLAGGDNEQFF

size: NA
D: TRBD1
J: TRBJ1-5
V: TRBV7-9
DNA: TGTGCCAGCCTTAAGACTCTGGGACAGGGGGGCAATCAGCCCCAGCATTTT
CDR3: CASLKTLGQGGNQPQHF

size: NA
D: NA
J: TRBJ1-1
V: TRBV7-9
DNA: TGTGCCAGCAGCATGGGAAGCGCTGAAGCTTTCTTT
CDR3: CASSMGSAEAFF

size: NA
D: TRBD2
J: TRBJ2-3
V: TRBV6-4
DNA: TGTGCCAGCAGCCGGGGGGGAGCGGATACAGATACGCAGTATTTT
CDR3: CASSRGGADTDTQYF

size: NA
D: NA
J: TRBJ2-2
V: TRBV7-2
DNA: TGTGCCAGCAGCGCTATGAACACCGGGGAGCTGTTTTTT
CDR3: CASSAMNTGELFF

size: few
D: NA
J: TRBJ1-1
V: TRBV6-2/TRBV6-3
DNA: TGTGCCAGCAGTTACCTCAGGGGAACTGAAGCTTTCTTT
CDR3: CASSYLRGTEAFF

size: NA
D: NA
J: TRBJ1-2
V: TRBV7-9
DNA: TGTGCCAGCAGCCCAGGGCGGGAGCGATATGGCTACACCTTC
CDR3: CASSPGRERYGYTF

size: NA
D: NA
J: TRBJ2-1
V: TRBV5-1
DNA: TGCGCCAGCAGCTTGGGTCCACACAATGAGCAGTTCTTC
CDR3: CASSLGPHNEQFF

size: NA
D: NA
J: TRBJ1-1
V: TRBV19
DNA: TGTGCCAGTACTACGGATCGGGCGTTTGCGACTGAAGCTTTCTTT
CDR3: CASTTDRAFATEAFF

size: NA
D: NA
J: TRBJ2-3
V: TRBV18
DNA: TGTGCCAGCTCACCCCAGGACACAGATACGCAGTATTTT
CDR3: CASSPQDTDTQYF

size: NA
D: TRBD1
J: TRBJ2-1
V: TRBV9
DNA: TGTGCCAGCAGCGTAGGTGCAGGGGGCAGTTATGAGCAGTTCTTC
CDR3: CASSVGAGGSYEQFF

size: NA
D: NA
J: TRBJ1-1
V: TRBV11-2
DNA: TGTGCCAGCAGCCCTCGGGGGGCCGCGAACACTGAAGCTTTCTTT
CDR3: CASSPRGAANTEAFF

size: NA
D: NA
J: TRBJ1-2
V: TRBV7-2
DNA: TGTGCCAGCAGCTCCCAAGCGGGGGGCTACACCTTC
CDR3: CASSSQAGGYTF